The 29 T cell receptor beta chains in this list originate from one sample, sequenced in a study of T cells in Graves' hyperthyroidism and ophthalmopathy. What was amplified from RNA transcripts were TCR beta CDR3 regions. HTBI primers were employed in a first-round RT-PCR of the TCR CDR3. TCRdb itself ran the multiplex PCR reads through MiXCR, one entry per CDR3 protein. This sample has around 500,000 distinct CDR3 sequences, with 11% to 15% found just once. What was sequenced was blood. Receptors originate from a woman aged 40 to 50 with Graves' hyperthyroidism.

This clonotype has a count of ten or more. The junction departs from germline at one end; a sequencing error may be responsible. J is TRBJ2-1 and V is TRBV7-7; 10 positions agree with TRBD2. Looked up from germline, CDR1 is SSHAT and CDR2 is FNYEAQ (reference sequence). This CDR3 comprises 15 residues. CDR3 in DNA: TGTGCTAGCAGTCGGTGGGCTAGCGGGAGCGATGAGCAGTTCTTC. Protein sequence: CASSRWASGSDEQFF.

Only a few counts were recorded for this clonotype. This chain links TRBV2 with TRBJ2-6; 8 bases line up with TRBD2. Germline assignment: CDR1 SNHLY and CDR2 FYNNEI. The CDR3 extends over 19 amino acids. Trimming cost V 7 bases and J 0 bases; bases outside gene matches: 14. The CDR3 loop is CASTFYLAGASSGANVLTF. CDR3 DNA: TGTGCCAGCACGTTTTATCTAGCGGGTGCCAGCTCTGGGGCCAACGTCCTGACTTTC.

This clonotype was counted many times. The chain links TRBV30 to TRBJ2-7; 14 nucleotides align to TRBD2. This CDR3 region has 17 residues. Germline CDR1 GTSNPN, CDR2 SVGIG (reference sequence). J was trimmed by 7 bases and V by 4 bases; bases with no gene match: 15. The CDR3 coding sequence is TGTGCCTGGAACCCTGGTGCGGGACTAGCGGGAGTTTCGGAGCAGTACTTC. This sequence encodes CAWNPGAGLAGVSEQYF.

This clonotype was seen at least ten times. J is TRBJ2-7 and V is TRBV2, with TRBD1 matching 9 bases. The CDR3 is made up of 15 amino acids. J gave up 4 bases and V 7 bases, and 11 bases lay outside the gene matches. The germline CDR1 and CDR2 sequences are SNHLY and FYNNEI. The CDR3 bases are TGTGCCAGCACCGCCGGGGGGACAGGGACATACGAGCAGTACTTC. Translated, it gives CASTAGGTGTYEQYF.

This clonotype has at least ten counts. The chain joins TRBV2 to TRBJ1-2; D unclear. This CDR3 contains 15 residues. V was shortened by 8 bases and J by 4 bases, with 20 bases between the two germline ends. Germline V gives CDR1 SNHLY, CDR2 FYNNEI. CDR3 residues: CASGLAGLISYGYTF. In nucleotides, the CDR3 is TGTGCCAGCGGCCTTGCAGGCCTAATCTCCTATGGCTACACCTTC.

This clonotype was observed many times. The chain has TRBV5-1 and TRBJ2-1; 10 positions agree with TRBD1. After removal of 4 bases from V and 6 bases from J, the junction contained 4 bases not matched to a gene. CDR1 and CDR2 from the germline V gene are SGHRS and YFSETQ. This CDR3 spans 14 amino acids. The CDR3 nucleotides are TGCGCCAGCAGCAATGGACAGGGGGGCAATGAGCAGTTCTTC. Residues: CASSNGQGGNEQFF.

The chain has TRBV2 and TRBJ2-7; 7 bases match TRBD1. V dropped 8 bases and J dropped 7; count of bases not matched to a gene: 11. The CDR3 is 13 residues long. Germline CDR1 and CDR2: SNHLY and FYNNEI. Here the CDR3 DNA reads TGTGCCAGCGGTGTAGGACAGGAGTCGGAGCAGTACTTC. Translation gives CASGVGQESEQYF. Together with reference TRBV2 and TRBJ2-7, the CDR3 gives the full variable domain: EPEVTQTPSHQVTQMGQEVILRCVPISNHLYFYWYRQILGQKVEFLVSFYNNEISEKSEIFDDQFSVERPDGSNFTLKIRSTKLEDSAMYFCASGVGQESEQYFGPGTRLTVT.

This clonotype showed up just a few times. The chain recombines TRBV20-1 with TRBJ2-3; the D call may be TRBD1 or TRBD2 (6 bases each). The CDR3 is 14 residues long. CDR1 is DFQATT, CDR2 SNEGSKA, per germline (reference sequence). Trimming removed 6 bases from V and 0 bases from J, with 13 bases in between. DNA of the CDR3: TGCAGTGCGATCGGAGGGGGGAGCACAGATACGCAGTATTTT. Translating it yields CSAIGGGSTDTQYF.

The CDR3 nucleotides are TGTGCCAGCAGAACCTTTAATGATGGCACTGAAGCTTTCTTT. Translated, it gives CASRTFNDGTEAFF. The chain uses TRBV7-9 and TRBJ1-1, with D uncertain. Deletions cut 6 bases from V and 4 bases from J, with 15 bases between. CDR1 and CDR2 from the germline V gene are SEHNR and FQNEAQ (reference sequence). The CDR3 contains 14 residues.

The chain uses TRBV5-4 and TRBJ2-7, with D perhaps TRBD1 (5 bases). The CDR3 covers 12 residues. V was clipped by 4 bases and J by 11 bases, with 16 bases between them. Germline CDR1 reads SGHNT; CDR2 reads YYREEE (reference sequence). The CDR3 region is CASSPDQGKKYF. In DNA form, the CDR3 reads TGTGCCAGCAGCCCGGACCAGGGCAAGAAGTACTTC. The variable domain in full, with the rest retrieved from reference TRBV5-4 and TRBJ2-7, is ETGVTQSPTHLIKTRGQQVTLRCSSQSGHNTVSWYQQALGQGPQFIFQYYREEENGRGNFPPRFSGLQFPNYSSELNVNALELDDSALYLCASSPDQGKKYFGPGTRLTVT.

In its sample, this clonotype was seen many times. This chain uses TRBV12-3 or TRBV12-4 with TRBJ1-2; 8 bases fit TRBD1. The V gene end was trimmed by 5 bases and the J gene end by 3 bases; junction bases not matched to a gene: 5. The CDR3 is 14 residues long. CDR3 loop: CASSGQGGDYGYTF. The CDR3 DNA reads TGTGCCAGCAGTGGACAGGGAGGAGACTATGGCTACACCTTC.

This clonotype occurred many times. V gene TRBV28 combines with J gene TRBJ1-2; D is perhaps TRBD1 (5 bases). Germline V gene sequence: CDR1 MDHEN, CDR2 SYDVKM. This CDR3 has 14 residues. V was pared by 6 bases and J by 4 bases, with 15 bases between. The CDR3 nucleotides read TGTGCCAGCAGCCTAGGGGTTACCCTCTATGGCTACACCTTC. This encodes CASSLGVTLYGYTF.

J is TRBJ2-5 and V is TRBV5-1; 7 bases match TRBD1. Germline assignment: CDR1 SGHRS and CDR2 YFSETQ. This CDR3 spans 14 amino acids. Unmatched junction bases numbered 5, after V lost 1 base and J lost 5 bases. The DNA of the CDR3 is TGCGCCAGCAGCTTGACAGGGGCCGCGGAGACCCAGTACTTC. Translated: CASSLTGAAETQYF.

This clonotype was recorded many times. The rearrangement links TRBV28 to TRBJ2-6, with D unresolved. Germline V lookup: CDR1 MDHEN, CDR2 SYDVKM. The CDR3 extends over 15 amino acids. V was cut by 2 bases and J by 2 bases, with 7 bases left in between. The CDR3 loop is CASSLGVTGANVLTF. The CDR3 nucleotides are TGTGCCAGCAGTTTAGGGGTTACTGGGGCCAACGTCCTGACTTTC.

This clonotype was counted at least ten times. The rearrangement links TRBV30 to TRBJ1-2, with TRBD1 as a possible D gene (5 bases). Trimming pared 2 bases from V and 5 bases from J, leaving 12 bases between. The CDR3 length is 13 residues. Germline CDR1 GTSNPN, CDR2 SVGIG (reference sequence). CDR3 sequence reads: CAWSSGTVYGYTF. The DNA for the CDR3 is TGTGCCTGGAGTAGCGGGACGGTTTATGGCTACACCTTC. Combining the CDR3 with reference TRBV30 and TRBJ1-2 gives the whole variable domain SQTIHQWPATLVQPVGSPLSLECTVEGTSNPNLYWYRQAAGRGLQLLFYSVGIGQISSEVPQNLSASRPQDRQFILSSKKLLLSDSGFYLCAWSSGTVYGYTFGSGTRLTVV.

The V call is TRBV19, the J call TRBJ1-5; D unresolved. The V gene's germline CDR1 is LNHDA and CDR2 SQIVND (reference sequence). This CDR3 spans 13 amino acids. Trimming took off 1 base at V and 8 bases at J, with 9 bases between the two ends. CDR3 sequence reads: CASSIAHLEPQHF. The CDR3 bases are TGTGCCAGTAGTATAGCCCATTTAGAGCCCCAGCATTTT.

This clonotype appeared many times. The chain recombines TRBV5-1 with TRBJ2-2, with D possibly matching TRBD2 (7 bases). This CDR3 is 17 amino acids long. Germline V gives CDR1 SGHRS, CDR2 YFSETQ. Trimming shortened V by 4 bases and J by 4 bases, and 20 bases separated the two germline ends. The CDR3 DNA follows: TGCGCCAGCAGCCACTCATCGGGGGGCATGGGCACCGGGGAGCTGTTTTTT. Encoded protein: CASSHSSGGMGTGELFF.

This clonotype was seen a handful of times. The V and J genes are TRBV14 and TRBJ2-2; the D is unclear. V lost 0 bases and J lost 4, with 12 bases in between. The CDR3 length is 16 residues. Germline assignment: CDR1 SGHDN and CDR2 FVKESK. The CDR3 nucleotides are TGTGCCAGCAGCCAAGATCTCGGAACCACCACCGGGGAGCTGTTTTTT. Amino acids: CASSQDLGTTTGELFF.

V and J are TRBV9 and TRBJ1-1, with D uncertain. V lost 0 bases, J lost 1 base, and 7 bases lay in between. The CDR3 is made up of 14 amino acids. Germline V lookup: CDR1 SGDLS, CDR2 YYNGEE. CDR3 amino acids: CASSVVPENTEAFF. The CDR3 DNA reads as TGTGCCAGCAGCGTAGTGCCGGAGAACACTGAAGCTTTCTTT. Using reference TRBV9 and TRBJ1-1 for the parts outside the CDR3, the full variable domain is DSGVTQTPKHLITATGQRVTLRCSPRSGDLSVYWYQQSLDQGLQFLIQYYNGEERAKGNILERFSAQQFPDLHSELNLSSLELGDSALYFCASSVVPENTEAFFGQGTRLTVV.

The sample holds many counts of this clonotype. CDR3 in DNA: TGTGCCAGCAGCTTAACAGGGACTGACCGGGAGCTGTTTTTT. It is translated as CASSLTGTDRELFF. This sequence joins TRBV7-2 and TRBJ2-2, with D perhaps being TRBD1 or TRBD2 (6 bases each). V lost 2 bases to trimming and J lost 9 bases, with 13 bases between them. Germline-derived CDR1 and CDR2 are SGHTA and FQGNSA. The CDR3 runs 14 residues.

This clonotype was seen a handful of times. The chain couples TRBV9 to TRBJ2-3, with D possibly TRBD1 on 6 matching bases. Between the trimmed V and J ends, which lost 6 bases and 1 base, there was a span of 15 bases. The CDR3 covers 15 residues. Per the germline V gene, CDR1 is SGDLS and CDR2 is YYNGEE. CDR3 residues: CASTPPGHGTDTQYF. The CDR3 region has the DNA TGTGCCAGCACCCCACCGGGACACGGCACAGATACGCAGTATTTT.

V is TRBV20-1 and J is TRBJ2-5; D unresolved. CDR1 and CDR2 (germline): DFQATT, SNEGSKA (reference sequence). CDR3 size: 12 residues. Trimming pared 2 bases from V and 1 base from J, leaving 5 bases between. In nucleotides, the CDR3 is TGCAGTGCTAGATTCGGCCAAGAGACCCAGTACTTC. Amino acids: CSARFGQETQYF.

The chain combines TRBV19 with TRBJ2-3, with D possibly being TRBD1 (5 bases). The V gene lost 3 bases and the J gene lost 2 bases, with 12 bases spanning the gap. The CDR3 extends over 15 amino acids. Germline values: CDR1 LNHDA, CDR2 SQIVND (reference sequence). The CDR3 here is CASSMGQGSTDTQYF. CDR3 DNA: TGTGCCAGTAGTATGGGGCAGGGCTCCACAGATACGCAGTATTTT.

In its sample, this clonotype was seen many times. The V call is TRBV3-1, the J call TRBJ2-1; maybe TRBD2 (5 bases). Germline V gene lookup returns CDR1 LGHDT and CDR2 YNNKEL (reference sequence). Trimming took off 1 base at V and 9 bases at J, with 7 bases between the two ends. The CDR3 loop spans 12 amino acids. The CDR3 coding sequence is TGTGCCAGCAGCCAAGTTAGCGCTGAGCAGTTCTTC. It specifies CASSQVSAEQFF.

This clonotype was detected many times. The chain employs TRBV5-1 and TRBJ1-1; tentative D call: TRBD1 (5 bases). Germline-derived CDR1 and CDR2 are SGHRS and YFSETQ. The CDR3 has 15 amino acids. The V gene lost 1 base and the J gene lost 2 bases, with 12 bases spanning the gap. The CDR3 bases are TGCGCCAGCAGCTTGACCGGGACCGACAACACTGAAGCTTTCTTT. Its protein product is CASSLTGTDNTEAFF.

V is TRBV6-5 and J is TRBJ1-1, with D possibly matching TRBD1 (5 bases). V lost 3 bases and J lost 11, with 16 bases in between. Germline CDR1 MNHEY, CDR2 SVGAGI. This CDR3 is 13 amino acids long. The CDR3 DNA follows: TGTGCCAGCAGTTATTCCGCCAGGGTGGAGGCTTTCTTT. It specifies CASSYSARVEAFF.

The chain links TRBV28 to TRBJ2-7; TRBD1 might be the D (6 bases). The germline V gene encodes CDR1 MDHEN and CDR2 SYDVKM. V was pared by 3 bases and J by 7 bases, with 13 bases between. The CDR3 spans 13 residues. CDR3 in DNA: TGTGCCAGCAGTTTTACTACAAGGGGGGAGCAGTACTTC. Translating it yields CASSFTTRGEQYF.

This clonotype appeared a few times. A much larger clone lies one base from this, so it may be a read error. V usage is TRBV2 and J usage is TRBJ1-6; unclear D gene. This CDR3 spans 14 amino acids. Trimming took off 3 bases at V and 5 bases at J, with 8 bases between the two ends. Per germline, CDR1 SNHLY and CDR2 FYNNEI. CDR3 in amino acids: CASSEGAHNSPLHF. CDR3 DNA: TGTGCCAGCAGTGAGGGAGCCCATAATTCACCCCTCCACTTT.

This clonotype has a count of ten or more. The chain uses TRBV6-1 and TRBJ1-5; 7 nucleotides align to TRBD1. This CDR3 comprises 15 residues. The junction had 3 bases not matched to a gene; V was cut back by 0 bases and J by 4 bases. CDR1 is MNHNS and CDR2 is SASEGT in the germline V gene. The CDR3 bases are TGTGCCAGCAGTGAAGCGGACAGGATGAATCAGCCCCAGCATTTT. This codes for CASSEADRMNQPQHF.